Below, 10 T cell receptor beta chains from the same sample are listed, as sequenced in a study of OX40 agonist ivuxolimab in advanced cancers. TCRdb keeps only in-frame clones here, not all; method: immunoSEQ multiplex PCR. The sample includes 79,000 or so clones, about 90% seen only once; the top ten take 1.5% to 2%. The specimen was CD4+ or CD8+ T cells sorted from blood, collected in a trial of the OX40 agonist ivuxolimab. Receptors were obtained from an adult with an advanced solid tumor such as melanoma, head and neck, liver or kidney cancer.

This chain uses TRBV9 with TRBJ2-2, with TRBD1 matching over 7 bases. The length of the CDR3 is 16 residues. CDR1 is SGDLS and CDR2 is YYNGEE in the germline V gene. With 0 bases clipped from V and 7 bases from J, the junction kept 9 bases outside the gene matches. CDR3 sequence: CASSVALRGLGGELFF. In DNA form, the CDR3 reads TGTGCCAGCAGCGTAGCTTTAAGGGGGCTTGGCGGGGAGCTGTTTTTT.

CDR3 sequence reads: CASSFYLPRDSYGYTF. As DNA, the CDR3 is TGTGCCAGCAGCTTTTATCTCCCCCGGGACAGCTACGGCTACACCTTC. The rearrangement links TRBV5-4 to TRBJ1-2; 7 bases fit TRBD1. Per germline, CDR1 SGHNT and CDR2 YYREEE (reference sequence). The CDR3 totals 16 residues. Unmatched junction bases numbered 15, after V lost 2 bases and J lost 8 bases.

This rearrangement joins TRBV30 to TRBJ2-5; 7 nucleotides match TRBD1. With 2 bases clipped from V and 4 bases from J, the junction kept 7 bases outside the gene matches. This CDR3 has 14 amino acids. The germline V gene encodes CDR1 GTSNPN and CDR2 SVGIG (reference sequence). The CDR3 region has the DNA TGTGCCTGGAGTCAGGCAGGGGGTAGAGAGACCCAGTACTTC. This codes for CAWSQAGGRETQYF.

The rearrangement links TRBV6-6 to TRBJ2-7; D unclear. This CDR3 is 11 amino acids long. Germline V gene lookup returns CDR1 MNHNY and CDR2 SVGAGI (reference sequence). Trimming took 8 bases from V and 4 from J, leaving 9 bases between them. CDR3 DNA: TGTGCCAGCGACAAAGGGTACGAGCAGTACTTC. Amino acids: CASDKGYEQYF.

The CDR3 nucleotides are TGTGCCAGCAGCTTGAGGTTCAACGAGCAGTACTTC. It specifies CASSLRFNEQYF. V is TRBV5-4 and J is TRBJ2-7; D ambiguous. The CDR3 extends over 12 amino acids. Germline V gives CDR1 SGHNT, CDR2 YYREEE (reference sequence). V lost 1 base and J lost 5, with 7 bases in between. The full variable domain, rest sourced from reference TRBV5-4 and TRBJ2-7, is ETGVTQSPTHLIKTRGQQVTLRCSSQSGHNTVSWYQQALGQGPQFIFQYYREEENGRGNFPPRFSGLQFPNYSSELNVNALELDDSALYLCASSLRFNEQYFGPGTRLTVT.

The rearrangement uses TRBV5-1 and TRBJ2-3, with 7 bases that match TRBD1. Germline loops: CDR1 SGHRS, CDR2 YFSETQ. The junction had 12 bases not matched to a gene; V was cut back by 4 bases and J by 7 bases. The CDR3 spans 15 residues. The CDR3 loop reads CASSGTGTVTHTQYF. In DNA, the CDR3 is TGCGCCAGCAGCGGAACAGGGACAGTCACTCATACGCAGTATTTT.

V usage is TRBV18 and J usage is TRBJ1-1, with unresolved D. Trimming took 3 bases from V and 1 from J, leaving 6 bases between them. The CDR3 spans 13 residues. Germline V lookup: CDR1 KGHSH, CDR2 LQKENI. The CDR3 is CASSPITNTEAFF. The CDR3 DNA reads TGTGCCAGCTCACCGATCACGAACACTGAAGCTTTCTTT. Combining the CDR3 with reference TRBV18 and TRBJ1-1 gives the whole variable domain NAGVMQNPRHLVRRRGQEARLRCSPMKGHSHVYWYRQLPEEGLKFMVYLQKENIIDESGMPKERFSAEFPKEGPSILRIQQVVRGDSAAYFCASSPITNTEAFFGQGTRLTVV.

This chain links TRBV29-1 with TRBJ2-1; the match to TRBD2 covers 7 bases. CDR3 length: 18 amino acids. Looked up from germline, CDR1 is SQVTM and CDR2 is ANQGSEA. The J segment lost 5 bases and the V segment lost 6 bases, leaving 22 bases of the junction unmatched. CDR3 sequence: CSVQGSSVPGLLNNEQFF. The CDR3 DNA reads TGCAGCGTCCAAGGCAGCTCGGTCCCGGGACTACTCAACAATGAGCAGTTCTTC.

The chain joins TRBV19 to TRBJ2-3; a possible D gene is TRBD2 (7 bases). CDR3 length equals 16 residues. V dropped 3 bases and J dropped 0 bases, with 13 bases sitting between them. Germline loops: CDR1 LNHDA, CDR2 SQIVND (reference sequence). DNA of the CDR3: TGTGCCAGTAGTATGACCGGGGGGCCGAGCACAGATACGCAGTATTTT. It specifies CASSMTGGPSTDTQYF.

The chain recombines TRBV19 with TRBJ1-4; perhaps TRBD1 as D (5 bases). This CDR3 is built from 15 residues. Germline CDR1 and CDR2: LNHDA and SQIVND (reference sequence). The germline V and J ends were trimmed by 6 bases and 4 bases, with 15 bases remaining between them. The CDR3 is CASRKTGTFNEKLFF. CDR3 DNA sequence: TGTGCCAGTAGAAAGACCGGGACGTTTAATGAAAAACTGTTTTTT.